This TCR beta chain was profiled in a study of cytomegalovirus exposure and HLA in healthy donors. Germline CDR1 reads MNHEY; CDR2 reads SVGAGI. V lost 7 bases, J lost 4 bases, and 16 bases lay in between. The CDR3 consists of 15 residues. PCR primers comprised 60 Vbeta and 13 Jbeta primers. The protocol was immunoSEQ multiplex PCR, while the TCRdb copy is restricted to in-frame clones and leaves out a portion. The table includes about 200,000 clones, 79% detected once. This rearrangement joins TRBV6-5 to TRBJ2-2, with TRBD2 as a possible D gene (6 bases). This TCR derives from a man in his fifties in good health and CMV-seronegative. Sequencing input: PBMCs. The CDR3: CASNWQRAGTGELFF. The CDR3 region has the DNA TGTGCCAGCAACTGGCAGCGGGCGGGCACCGGGGAGCTGTTTTTT.